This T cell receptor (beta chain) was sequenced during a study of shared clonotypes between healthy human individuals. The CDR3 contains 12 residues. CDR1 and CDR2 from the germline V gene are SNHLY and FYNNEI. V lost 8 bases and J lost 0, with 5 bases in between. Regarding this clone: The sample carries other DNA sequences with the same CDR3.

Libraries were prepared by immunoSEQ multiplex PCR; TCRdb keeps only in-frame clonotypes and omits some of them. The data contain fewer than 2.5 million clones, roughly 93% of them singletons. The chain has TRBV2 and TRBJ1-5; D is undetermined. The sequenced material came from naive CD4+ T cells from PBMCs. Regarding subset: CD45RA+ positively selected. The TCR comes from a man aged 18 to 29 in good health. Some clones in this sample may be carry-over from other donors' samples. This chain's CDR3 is CASGVSNQPQHF. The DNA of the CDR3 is TGTGCCAGCGGAGTTAGCAATCAGCCCCAGCATTTT.